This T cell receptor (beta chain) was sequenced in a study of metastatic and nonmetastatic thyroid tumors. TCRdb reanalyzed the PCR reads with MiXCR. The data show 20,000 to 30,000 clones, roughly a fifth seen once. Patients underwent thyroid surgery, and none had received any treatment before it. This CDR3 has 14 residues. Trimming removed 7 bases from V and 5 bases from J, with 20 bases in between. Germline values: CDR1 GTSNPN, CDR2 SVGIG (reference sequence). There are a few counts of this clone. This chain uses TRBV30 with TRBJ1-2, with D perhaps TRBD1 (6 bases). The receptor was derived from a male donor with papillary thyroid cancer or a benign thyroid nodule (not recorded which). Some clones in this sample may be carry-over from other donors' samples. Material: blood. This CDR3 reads CASRTVLGKYGYTF. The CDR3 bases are TGTGCCTCAAGGACAGTCTTGGGGAAGTATGGCTACACCTTC.